This entry describes one TCR beta chain. No antigen is known for it. These data are taken from a study of T cells expressing NK-cell markers. On the study more broadly: Sequenced donors, eight in total, included seven who were HCMV-seropositive and one who was seronegative.

UMIs were included in TCR beta cDNA generated by 5'RACE template switching. Reprocessing the 5' RACE reads, TCRdb reports a single entry for every CDR3 protein and omits DNA. The repertoire table contains under 600,000 distinct CDR3 sequences. CDR1 and CDR2 (germline): DFQATT, SNEGSKA (reference sequence). The CDR3 length is 17 residues. Whole-study findings and limits: HCMV specificity was not established for the expanded NKG2C+ T cell clones. The contribution of dominant NKG2C+ clonotypes to CD8+ T cells in about six donors was roughly 1.0-8%.

Specimen: blood T cells: a sorted CD56 or NKG2C T cell subset, CD4+ or CD8+ T cells, or bulk PBMC T cells (not recorded which). This TCR derives from a woman aged 50 to 60 in good health. This chain uses TRBV20-1 with TRBJ1-5. The CDR3 region is CSAMAGGIALNNQPQHF.